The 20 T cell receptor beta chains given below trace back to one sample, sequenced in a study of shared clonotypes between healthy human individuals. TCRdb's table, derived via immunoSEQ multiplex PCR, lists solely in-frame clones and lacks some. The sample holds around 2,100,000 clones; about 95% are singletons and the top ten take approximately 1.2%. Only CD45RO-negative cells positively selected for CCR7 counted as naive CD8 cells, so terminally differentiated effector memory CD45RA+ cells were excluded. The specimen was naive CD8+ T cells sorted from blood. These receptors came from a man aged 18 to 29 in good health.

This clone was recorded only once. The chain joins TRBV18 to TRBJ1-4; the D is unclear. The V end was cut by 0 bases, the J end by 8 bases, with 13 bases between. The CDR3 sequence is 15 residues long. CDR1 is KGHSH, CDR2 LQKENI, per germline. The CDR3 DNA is TGTGCCAGCTCACCACCTGAGGGCTTTGGGGAAAAACTGTTTTTT. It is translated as CASSPPEGFGEKLFF.

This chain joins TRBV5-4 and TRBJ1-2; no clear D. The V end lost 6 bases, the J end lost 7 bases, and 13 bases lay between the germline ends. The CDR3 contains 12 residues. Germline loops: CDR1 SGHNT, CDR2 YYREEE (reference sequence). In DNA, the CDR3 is TGTGCCAGCAAAGACCGCGGTTCTGGCTACACCTTC. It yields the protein CASKDRGSGYTF. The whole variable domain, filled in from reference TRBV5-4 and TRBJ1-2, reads ETGVTQSPTHLIKTRGQQVTLRCSSQSGHNTVSWYQQALGQGPQFIFQYYREEENGRGNFPPRFSGLQFPNYSSELNVNALELDDSALYLCASKDRGSGYTFGSGTRLTVV.

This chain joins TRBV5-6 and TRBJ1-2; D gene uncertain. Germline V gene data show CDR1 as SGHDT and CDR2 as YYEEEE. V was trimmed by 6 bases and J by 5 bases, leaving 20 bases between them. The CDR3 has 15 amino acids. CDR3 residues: CASMAEGETVYGYTF. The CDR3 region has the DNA TGTGCCAGCATGGCCGAGGGAGAGACCGTTTATGGCTACACCTTC.

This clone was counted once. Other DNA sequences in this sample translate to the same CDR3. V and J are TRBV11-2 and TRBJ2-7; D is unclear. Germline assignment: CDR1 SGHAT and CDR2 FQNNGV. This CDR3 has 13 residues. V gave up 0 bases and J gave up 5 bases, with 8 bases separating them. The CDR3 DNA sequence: TGTGCCAGCAGCTTAGACCCGAGGAACGAGCAGTACTTC. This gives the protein CASSLDPRNEQYF.

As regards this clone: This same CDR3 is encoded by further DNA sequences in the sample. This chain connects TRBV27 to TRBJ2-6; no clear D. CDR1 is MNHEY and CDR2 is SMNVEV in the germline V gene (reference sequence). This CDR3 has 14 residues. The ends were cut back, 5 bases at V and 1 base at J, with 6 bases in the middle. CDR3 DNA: TGTGCCAGCAGTCCCCGGTCTGGGGCCAACGTCCTGACTTTC. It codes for CASSPRSGANVLTF.

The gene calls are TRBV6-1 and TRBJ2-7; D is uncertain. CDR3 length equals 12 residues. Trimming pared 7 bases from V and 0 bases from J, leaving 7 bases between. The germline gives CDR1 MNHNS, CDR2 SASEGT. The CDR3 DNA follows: TGTGCCAGCAAAGGGTCCTCCTACGAGCAGTACTTC. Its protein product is CASKGSSYEQYF.

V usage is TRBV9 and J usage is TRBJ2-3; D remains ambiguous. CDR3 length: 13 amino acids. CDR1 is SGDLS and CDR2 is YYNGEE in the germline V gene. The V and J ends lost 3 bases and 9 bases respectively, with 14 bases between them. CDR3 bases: TGTGCCAGCAGCGCCCCCCGCAGTACGACGCAGTATTTT. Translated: CASSAPRSTTQYF.

As DNA, the CDR3 is TGTGCCAGCAGTTTATCGTGGACTAGCGGCAATGAGCAGTTCTTC. Translation: CASSLSWTSGNEQFF. The J gene is TRBJ2-1, the V gene TRBV27; 10 bases match TRBD2. J was trimmed by 6 bases and V by 0 bases; bases with no gene match: 2. The germline V gene has CDR1 MNHEY and CDR2 SMNVEV (reference sequence). The CDR3 consists of 15 residues.

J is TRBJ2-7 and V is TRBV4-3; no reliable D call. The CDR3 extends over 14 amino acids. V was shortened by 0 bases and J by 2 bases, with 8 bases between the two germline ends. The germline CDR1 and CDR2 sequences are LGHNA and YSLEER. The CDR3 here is CASSQESGAYEQYF. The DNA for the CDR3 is TGCGCCAGCAGCCAAGAAAGTGGAGCCTACGAGCAGTACTTC.

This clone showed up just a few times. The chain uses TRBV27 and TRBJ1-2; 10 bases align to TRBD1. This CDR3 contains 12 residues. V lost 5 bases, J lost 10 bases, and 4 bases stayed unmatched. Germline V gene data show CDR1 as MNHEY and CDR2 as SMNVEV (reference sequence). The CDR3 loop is CASSHGQGVYTF. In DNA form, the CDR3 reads TGTGCCAGCAGTCACGGACAGGGGGTCTACACCTTC.

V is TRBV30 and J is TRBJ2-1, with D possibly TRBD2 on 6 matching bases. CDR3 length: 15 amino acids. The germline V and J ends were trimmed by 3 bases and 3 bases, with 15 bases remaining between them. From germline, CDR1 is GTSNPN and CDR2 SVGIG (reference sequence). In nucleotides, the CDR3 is TGTGCCTGGAGGGTGGGCCTAGCGAGCTACAATGAGCAGTTCTTC. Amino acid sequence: CAWRVGLASYNEQFF. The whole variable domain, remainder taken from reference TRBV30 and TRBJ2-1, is SQTIHQWPATLVQPVGSPLSLECTVEGTSNPNLYWYRQAAGRGLQLLFYSVGIGQISSEVPQNLSASRPQDRQFILSSKKLLLSDSGFYLCAWRVGLASYNEQFFGPGTRLTVL.

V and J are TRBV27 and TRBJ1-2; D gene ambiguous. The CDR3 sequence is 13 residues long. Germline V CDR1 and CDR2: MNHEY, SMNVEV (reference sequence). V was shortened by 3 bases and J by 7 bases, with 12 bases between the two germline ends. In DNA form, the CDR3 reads TGTGCCAGCAGTTTTCTCCTCGGTGGTGGCTACACCTTC. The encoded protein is CASSFLLGGGYTF.

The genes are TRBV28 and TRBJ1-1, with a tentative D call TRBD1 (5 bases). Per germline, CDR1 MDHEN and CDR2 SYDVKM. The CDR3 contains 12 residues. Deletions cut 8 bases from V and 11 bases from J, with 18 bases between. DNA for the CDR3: TGTGCCAGCCAACCAGACGGGGCCGTCGCTTTCTTT. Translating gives CASQPDGAVAFF.

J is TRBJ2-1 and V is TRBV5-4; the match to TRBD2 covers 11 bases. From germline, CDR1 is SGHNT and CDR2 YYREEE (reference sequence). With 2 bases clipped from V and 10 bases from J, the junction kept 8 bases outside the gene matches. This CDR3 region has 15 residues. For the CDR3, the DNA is TGTGCCAGCAGCTTTGGGACTAGCGGTATGGGGGAGCAGTTCTTC. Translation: CASSFGTSGMGEQFF.

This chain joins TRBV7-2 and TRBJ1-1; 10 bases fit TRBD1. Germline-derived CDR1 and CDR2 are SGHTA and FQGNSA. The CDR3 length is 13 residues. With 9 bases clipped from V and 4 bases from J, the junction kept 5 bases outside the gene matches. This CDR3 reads CASGTGEGTEAFF. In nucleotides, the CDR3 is TGTGCCAGTGGGACAGGGGAGGGCACTGAAGCTTTCTTT. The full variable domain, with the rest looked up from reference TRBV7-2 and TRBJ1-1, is GAGVSQSPSNKVTEKGKDVELRCDPISGHTALYWYRQSLGQGLEFLIYFQGNSAPDKSGLPSDRFSAERTGGSVSTLTIQRTQQEDSAVYLCASGTGEGTEAFFGQGTRLTVV.

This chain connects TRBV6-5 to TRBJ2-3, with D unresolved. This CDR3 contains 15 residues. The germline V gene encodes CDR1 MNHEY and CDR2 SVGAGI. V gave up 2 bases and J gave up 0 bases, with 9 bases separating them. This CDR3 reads CASSYRDQSTDTQYF. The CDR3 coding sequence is TGTGCCAGCAGTTACCGAGACCAGAGCACAGATACGCAGTATTTT.

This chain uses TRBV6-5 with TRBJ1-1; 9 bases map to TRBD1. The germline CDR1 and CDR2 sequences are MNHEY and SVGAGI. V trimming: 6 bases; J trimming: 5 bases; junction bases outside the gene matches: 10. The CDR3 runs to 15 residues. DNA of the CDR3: TGTGCCAGCAGCCGGGACAGGGAGCGTAGTACTGAAGCTTTCTTT. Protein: CASSRDRERSTEAFF.

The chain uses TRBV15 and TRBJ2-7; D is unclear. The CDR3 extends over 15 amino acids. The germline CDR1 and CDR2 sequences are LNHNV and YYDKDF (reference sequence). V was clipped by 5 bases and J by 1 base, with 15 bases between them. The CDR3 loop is CATSSSSAPSYEQYF. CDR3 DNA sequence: TGTGCCACCAGCTCCAGTTCGGCCCCGTCCTACGAGCAGTACTTC.

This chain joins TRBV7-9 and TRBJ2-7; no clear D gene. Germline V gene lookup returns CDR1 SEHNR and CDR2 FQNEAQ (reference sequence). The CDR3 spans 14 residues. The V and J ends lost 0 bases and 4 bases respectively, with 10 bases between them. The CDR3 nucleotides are TGTGCCAGCAGCTTAGCCGGCCAGATATACGAGCAGTACTTC. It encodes CASSLAGQIYEQYF.

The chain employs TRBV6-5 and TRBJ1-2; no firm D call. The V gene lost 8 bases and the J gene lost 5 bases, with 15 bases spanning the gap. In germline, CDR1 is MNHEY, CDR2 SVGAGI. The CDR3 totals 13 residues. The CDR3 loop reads CASSPIDRYGYTF. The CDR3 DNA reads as TGTGCCAGCTCCCCCATTGATAGATATGGCTACACCTTC.